The clone carrying this T cell receptor beta chain has just a few counts. Its antigen is currently unknown. This sample was taken from a study of early T cells in non-severe SARS-CoV-2 infection. Overall study context: Sequencing of unsorted whole blood was done on bulk RNA, leaving chains unpaired.

TCRdb fed the 5' RACE reads into MiXCR, producing one record per CDR3 protein. The sample shows around 81,000 distinct CDR3 sequences, 11% to 15% of them seen only once. Findings and caveats of the study: Matches to VDJdb favored anti-spike CD8 responses and missed private and CD4 specificities.

V was clipped by 2 bases and J by 6 bases, with 11 bases between them. The CDR3 runs to 13 residues. From germline, CDR1 is SGHDT and CDR2 YYEEEE. Source material: whole blood. The TCR originated in an adult who was a healthcare worker with PCR-confirmed SARS-CoV-2 infection or an uninfected control (not recorded which). V usage is TRBV5-6 and J usage is TRBJ1-2; TRBD1 is a possible D gene (5 bases). Here the CDR3 reads CASSFVGAHGYTF. The CDR3 nucleotides are TGTGCCAGCAGCTTTGTCGGGGCCCATGGCTACACCTTC.